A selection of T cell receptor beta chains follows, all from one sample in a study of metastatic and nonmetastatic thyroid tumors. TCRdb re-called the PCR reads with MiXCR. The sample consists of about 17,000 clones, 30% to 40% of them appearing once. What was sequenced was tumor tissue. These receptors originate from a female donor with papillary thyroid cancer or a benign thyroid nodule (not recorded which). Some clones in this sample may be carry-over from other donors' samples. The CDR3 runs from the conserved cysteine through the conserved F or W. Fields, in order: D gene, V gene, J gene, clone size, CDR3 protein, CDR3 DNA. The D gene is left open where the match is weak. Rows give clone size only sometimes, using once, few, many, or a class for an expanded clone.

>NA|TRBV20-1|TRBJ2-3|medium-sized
CSASRRQDTQYF
TGCAGTGCTAGTCGCCGGCAAGATACGCAGTATTTT
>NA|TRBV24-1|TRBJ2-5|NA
CATSDLYSEETQYF
TGTGCCACCAGTGATTTGTACAGTGAAGAGACCCAGTACTTC
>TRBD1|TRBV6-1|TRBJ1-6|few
CASSEGQGVRGSPLHF
TGTGCCAGCAGTGAGGGACAGGGGGTCCGTGGTTCACCCCTCCACTTT
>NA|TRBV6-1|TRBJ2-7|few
CASSDSGLSYEQYF
TGTGCCAGCAGTGACAGTGGGCTCTCCTACGAGCAGTACTTC
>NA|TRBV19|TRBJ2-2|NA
CASSQGSSGELFF
TGTGCCAGTAGTCAGGGGAGCTCCGGGGAGCTGTTTTTT
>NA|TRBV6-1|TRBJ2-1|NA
CASSEWGGQKNEQFF
TGTGCCAGCAGTGAATGGGGGGGCCAGAAGAATGAGCAGTTCTTC
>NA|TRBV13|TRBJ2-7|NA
CASSRSPYEQYF
TGTGCCAGCAGCAGATCACCCTACGAGCAGTACTTC
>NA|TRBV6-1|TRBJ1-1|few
CASSVMRGDEAFF
TGTGCCAGCAGTGTCATGAGGGGAGATGAAGCTTTCTTT
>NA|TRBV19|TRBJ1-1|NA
CASNTGYTEAFF
TGTGCCAGTAATACGGGATACACTGAAGCTTTCTTT
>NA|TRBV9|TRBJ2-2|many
CASSVDLTGELFF
TGTGCCAGCAGCGTTGACCTCACCGGGGAGCTGTTTTTT
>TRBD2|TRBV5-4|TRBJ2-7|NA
CASSTSGRVYEQYF
TGTGCCAGCAGTACTAGCGGGAGGGTCTACGAGCAGTACTTC
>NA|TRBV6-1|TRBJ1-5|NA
CASSEAGVVIWPQHF
TGTGCCAGCAGTGAAGCGGGGGTGGTTATATGGCCCCAGCATTTT
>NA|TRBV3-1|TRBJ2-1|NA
CASSSPRESYNEQFF
TGTGCCAGCAGCTCCCCCAGGGAATCCTACAATGAGCAGTTCTTC
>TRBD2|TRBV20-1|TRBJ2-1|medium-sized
CKLAGTYNEQFF
TGCAAGTTAGCGGGAACCTACAATGAGCAGTTCTTC
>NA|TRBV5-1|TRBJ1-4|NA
CASSEGINNEKLFF
TGCGCCAGCAGCGAGGGAATTAATAATGAAAAACTGTTTTTT
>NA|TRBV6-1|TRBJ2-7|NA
CASSITTGEAHEQYF
TGTGCCAGCAGCATCACTACAGGGGAGGCACACGAGCAGTACTTC
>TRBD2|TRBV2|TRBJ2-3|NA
CASSEAQPRGRAFPDTQYF
TGTGCCAGCAGTGAAGCCCAACCTCGCGGGAGGGCTTTCCCAGATACGCAGTATTTT
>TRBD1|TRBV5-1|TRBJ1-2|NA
CASSGTGGTNYGYTF
TGCGCCAGCAGTGGAACAGGGGGCACCAACTATGGCTACACCTTC
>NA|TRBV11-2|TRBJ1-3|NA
CASSFVSSGLSSGNTIYF
TGTGCCAGCAGCTTTGTCTCTTCCGGACTCTCTTCTGGAAACACCATATATTTT
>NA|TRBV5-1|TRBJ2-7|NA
CASSLGDATLGQYF
TGCGCCAGCAGCTTGGGGGACGCGACCCTGGGGCAGTACTTC
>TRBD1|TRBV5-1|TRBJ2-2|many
CASSPAGTGVISGELFF
TGCGCCAGCAGCCCCGCCGGGACAGGGGTAATCTCCGGGGAGCTGTTTTTT
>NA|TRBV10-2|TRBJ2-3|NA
CASSDMYTQSF
TGCGCCAGCAGTGATATGTATACGCAGTCTTTT
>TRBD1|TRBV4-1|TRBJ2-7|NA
CASSELLPGTGVGEQYF
TGCGCCAGCAGCGAACTACTCCCCGGGACAGGGGTCGGCGAGCAGTACTTC
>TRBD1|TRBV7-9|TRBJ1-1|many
CASSSDRGYTEAFF
TGTGCCAGCAGCTCGGACAGGGGTTACACTGAAGCTTTCTTT
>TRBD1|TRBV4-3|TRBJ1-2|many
CASSLSSGQGDGYTF
TGCGCCAGCAGCCTCTCATCCGGACAGGGGGATGGCTACACCTTC
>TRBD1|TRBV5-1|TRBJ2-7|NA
CASGNPSTGAYEQYF
TGCGCCAGCGGAAACCCTTCGACAGGGGCTTACGAGCAGTACTTC
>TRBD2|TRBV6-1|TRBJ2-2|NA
CASSASFSGGTVELFF
TGTGCCAGCAGTGCCTCCTTTAGCGGGGGCACCGTTGAGCTGTTTTTT
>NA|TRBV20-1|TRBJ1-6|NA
CSASRQVGWNSSLHF
TGCAGTGCTAGTCGGCAGGTTGGTTGGAATTCATCCCTCCACTTT
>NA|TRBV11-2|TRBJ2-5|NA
CASSWTEETQYF
TGTGCCAGCAGCTGGACAGAAGAGACCCAGTACTTC
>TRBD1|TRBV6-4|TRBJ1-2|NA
CASSVRTGYRYTF
TGTGCCAGTAGTGTCCGGACAGGGTACCGCTACACCTTC
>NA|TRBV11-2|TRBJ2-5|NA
CASSLARETQYF
TGTGCCAGCAGCTTAGCGCGGGAGACCCAGTACTTC
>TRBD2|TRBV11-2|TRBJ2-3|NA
CASSLKRLAGSDTQYF
TGTGCCAGCAGCTTAAAACGACTAGCGGGGTCAGATACGCAGTATTTT
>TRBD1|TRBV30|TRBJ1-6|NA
CAWIRGTDNSPLHF
TGTGCCTGGATCAGGGGGACCGATAATTCACCCCTCCACTTT
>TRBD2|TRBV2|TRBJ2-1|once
CASSSGRAAIYNEQFF
TGTGCCAGCTCTAGCGGGAGGGCCGCAATTTACAATGAGCAGTTCTTC
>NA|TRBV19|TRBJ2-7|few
CASSIAGYGSYEQYF
TGTGCCAGTAGTATAGCAGGCTACGGCTCCTACGAGCAGTACTTC
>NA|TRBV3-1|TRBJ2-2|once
CASSQEGGPINTGELFF
TGTGCCAGCAGCCAAGAAGGTGGTCCCATCAACACCGGGGAGCTGTTTTTT
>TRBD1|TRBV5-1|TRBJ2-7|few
CASSLDRGLSEQYF
TGCGCCAGCAGCTTGGACAGGGGGCTCAGCGAGCAGTACTTC
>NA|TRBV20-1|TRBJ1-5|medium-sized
CSARRYRDQPQHF
TGCAGTGCTAGACGGTACAGGGATCAGCCCCAGCATTTT
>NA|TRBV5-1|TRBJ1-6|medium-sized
CASSLRSDSPLHF
TGCGCCAGCAGCTTGAGATCCGATTCACCCCTCCACTTT
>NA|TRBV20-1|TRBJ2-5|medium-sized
CSANRGGRRETQYF
TGCAGTGCCAATAGGGGGGGGCGCCGGGAGACCCAGTACTTC
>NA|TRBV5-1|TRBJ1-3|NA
CASMDSGNTIYF
TGCGCCAGCATGGACTCTGGAAACACCATATATTTT
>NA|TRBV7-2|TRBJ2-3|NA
CASSFSEGTDTQYF
TGTGCCAGCAGCTTCAGCGAGGGCACAGATACGCAGTATTTT
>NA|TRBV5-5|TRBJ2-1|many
CASSFRLDSYNEQFF
TGTGCCAGCAGCTTCCGACTAGACTCCTACAATGAGCAGTTCTTC
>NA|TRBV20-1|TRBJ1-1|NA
CSARDGESTEAFF
TGCAGTGCTAGAGATGGGGAGAGCACTGAAGCTTTCTTT
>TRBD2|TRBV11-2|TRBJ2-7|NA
CASSLGWRGGPYEQYF
TGTGCCAGCAGCTTAGGGTGGCGGGGGGGCCCGTACGAGCAGTACTTC
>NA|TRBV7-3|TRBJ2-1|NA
CASSLRPPGSGSLDQFF
TGTGCCAGCAGCTTAAGGCCCCCGGGTAGCGGTAGTCTTGACCAGTTCTTC
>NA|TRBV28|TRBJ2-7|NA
CASRPGHGPSYEQYF
TGTGCCAGCAGACCGGGACATGGGCCTTCCTACGAGCAGTACTTC
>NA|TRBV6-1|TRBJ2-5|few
CATTGSEETQYF
TGTGCCACCACAGGGAGCGAAGAGACCCAGTACTTC
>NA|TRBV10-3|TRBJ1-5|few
CAISDGGNSNQPQHF
TGTGCCATCAGTGACGGGGGTAATAGCAATCAGCCCCAGCATTTT
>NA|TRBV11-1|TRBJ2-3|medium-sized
CASSKYSRTHTDTQYF
TGTGCCAGCAGCAAATACAGTAGGACTCACACAGATACGCAGTATTTT
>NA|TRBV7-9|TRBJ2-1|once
CASSLVPQGRSDEQFF
TGTGCCAGCAGCTTAGTTCCCCAGGGGCGTAGTGATGAGCAGTTCTTC
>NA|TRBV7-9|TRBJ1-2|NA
CASSFDLGGLNGYTF
TGTGCCAGCAGCTTCGACTTAGGAGGACTCAATGGCTACACCTTC
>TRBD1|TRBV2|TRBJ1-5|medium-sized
CASQKTGGGNQPQHF
TGTGCCAGCCAGAAAACAGGGGGCGGCAATCAGCCCCAGCATTTT
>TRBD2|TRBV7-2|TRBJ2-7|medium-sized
CASSPGLTSYEQYF
TGTGCCAGCAGCCCGGGACTAACCTCCTACGAGCAGTACTTC
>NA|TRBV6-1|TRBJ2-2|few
CASRPIGTPNTGELFF
TGTGCCAGCAGGCCTATAGGCACCCCGAACACCGGGGAGCTGTTTTTT
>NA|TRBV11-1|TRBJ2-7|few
CASSRHPLPPGDEQYF
TGTGCCAGCAGCCGCCACCCCCTTCCCCCCGGAGACGAGCAGTACTTC
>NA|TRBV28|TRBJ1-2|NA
CASSLSICYLKGYTF
TGTGCCAGCAGTTTAAGTATATGTTACCTTAAGGGCTACACCTTC